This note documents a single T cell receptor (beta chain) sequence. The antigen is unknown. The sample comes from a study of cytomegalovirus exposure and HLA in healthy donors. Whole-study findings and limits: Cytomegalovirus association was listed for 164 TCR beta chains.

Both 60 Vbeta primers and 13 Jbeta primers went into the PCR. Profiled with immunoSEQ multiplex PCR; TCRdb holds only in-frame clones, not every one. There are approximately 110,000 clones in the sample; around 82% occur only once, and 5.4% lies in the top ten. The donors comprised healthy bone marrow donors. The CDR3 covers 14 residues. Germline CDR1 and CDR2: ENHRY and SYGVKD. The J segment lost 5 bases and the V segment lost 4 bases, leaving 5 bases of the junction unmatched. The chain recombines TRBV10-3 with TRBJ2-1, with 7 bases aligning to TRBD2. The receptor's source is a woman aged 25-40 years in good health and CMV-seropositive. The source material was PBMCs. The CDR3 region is CAISARGDDNEQFF. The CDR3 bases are TGTGCCATCAGTGCCCGGGGGGATGACAATGAGCAGTTCTTC.